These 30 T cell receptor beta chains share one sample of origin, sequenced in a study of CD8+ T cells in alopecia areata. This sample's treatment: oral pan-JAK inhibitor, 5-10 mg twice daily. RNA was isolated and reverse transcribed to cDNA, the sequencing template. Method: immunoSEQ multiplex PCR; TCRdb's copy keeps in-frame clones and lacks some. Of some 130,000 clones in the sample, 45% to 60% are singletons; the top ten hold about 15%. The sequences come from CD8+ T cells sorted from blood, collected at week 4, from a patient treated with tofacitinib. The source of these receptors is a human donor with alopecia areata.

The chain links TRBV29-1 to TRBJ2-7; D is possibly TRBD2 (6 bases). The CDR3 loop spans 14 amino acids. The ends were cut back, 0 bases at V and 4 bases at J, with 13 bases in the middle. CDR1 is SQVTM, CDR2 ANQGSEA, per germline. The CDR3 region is CSVEDQDYSYEQYF. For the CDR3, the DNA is TGCAGCGTTGAAGATCAGGACTACTCTTACGAGCAGTACTTC.

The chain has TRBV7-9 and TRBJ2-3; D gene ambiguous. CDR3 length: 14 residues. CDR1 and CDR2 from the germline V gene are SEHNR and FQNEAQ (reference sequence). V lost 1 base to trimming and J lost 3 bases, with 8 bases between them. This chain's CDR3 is CASSLGWRTDTQYF. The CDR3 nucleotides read TGTGCCAGCAGCTTAGGGTGGCGGACAGATACGCAGTATTTT.

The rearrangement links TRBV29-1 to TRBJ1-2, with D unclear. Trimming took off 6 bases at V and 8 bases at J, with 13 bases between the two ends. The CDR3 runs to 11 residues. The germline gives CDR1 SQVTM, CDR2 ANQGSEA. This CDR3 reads CSVLTERGYTF. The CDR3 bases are TGCAGCGTCTTGACGGAGAGGGGCTACACCTTC.

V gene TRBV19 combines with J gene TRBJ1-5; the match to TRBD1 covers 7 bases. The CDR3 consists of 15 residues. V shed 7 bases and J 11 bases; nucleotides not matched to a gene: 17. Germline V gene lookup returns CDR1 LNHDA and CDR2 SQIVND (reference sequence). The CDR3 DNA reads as TGTGCCAGTACCCCGGGGGACAGAATCTCTTCCGCCCAGCATTTT. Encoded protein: CASTPGDRISSAQHF.

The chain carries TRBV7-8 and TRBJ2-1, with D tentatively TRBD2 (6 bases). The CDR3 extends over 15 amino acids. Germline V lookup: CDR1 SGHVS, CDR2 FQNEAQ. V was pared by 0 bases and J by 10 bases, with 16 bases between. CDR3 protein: CASSLAKGLAREQFF. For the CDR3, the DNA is TGTGCCAGCAGCTTAGCGAAAGGGCTAGCGAGAGAGCAGTTCTTC.

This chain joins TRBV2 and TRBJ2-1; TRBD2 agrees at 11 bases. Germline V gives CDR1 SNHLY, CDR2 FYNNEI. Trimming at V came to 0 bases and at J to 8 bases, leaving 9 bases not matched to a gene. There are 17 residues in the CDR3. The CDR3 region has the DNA TGTGCCAGCAGTGAAGCGAAGGCTAGCGGGGGGTTGGATGAGCAGTTCTTC. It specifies CASSEAKASGGLDEQFF.

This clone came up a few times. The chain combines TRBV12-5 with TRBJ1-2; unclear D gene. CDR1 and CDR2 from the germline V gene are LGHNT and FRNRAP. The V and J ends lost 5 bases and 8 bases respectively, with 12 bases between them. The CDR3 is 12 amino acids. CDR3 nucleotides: TGTGCTAGTGGTGACCACCCACCCGGCTACACCTTC. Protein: CASGDHPPGYTF.

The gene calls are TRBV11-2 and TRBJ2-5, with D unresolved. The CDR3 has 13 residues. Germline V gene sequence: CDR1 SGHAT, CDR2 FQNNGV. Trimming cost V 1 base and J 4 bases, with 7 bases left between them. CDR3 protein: CASSLVVGETQYF. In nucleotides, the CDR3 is TGTGCCAGCAGCTTAGTGGTCGGAGAGACCCAGTACTTC.

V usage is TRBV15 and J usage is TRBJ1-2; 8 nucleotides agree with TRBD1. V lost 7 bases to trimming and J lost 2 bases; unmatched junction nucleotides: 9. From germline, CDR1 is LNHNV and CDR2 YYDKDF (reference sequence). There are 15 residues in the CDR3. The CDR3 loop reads CATTYRTGRNYGYTF. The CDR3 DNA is TGTGCCACCACTTACCGGACAGGGAGGAACTATGGCTACACCTTC.

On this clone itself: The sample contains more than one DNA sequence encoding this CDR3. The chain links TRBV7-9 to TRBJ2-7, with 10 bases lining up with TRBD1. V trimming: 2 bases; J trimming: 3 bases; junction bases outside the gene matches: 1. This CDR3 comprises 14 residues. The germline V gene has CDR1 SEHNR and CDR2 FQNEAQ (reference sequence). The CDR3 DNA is TGTGCCAGCAGCTTACGGGACAGGGGCTACGAGCAGTACTTC. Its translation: CASSLRDRGYEQYF.

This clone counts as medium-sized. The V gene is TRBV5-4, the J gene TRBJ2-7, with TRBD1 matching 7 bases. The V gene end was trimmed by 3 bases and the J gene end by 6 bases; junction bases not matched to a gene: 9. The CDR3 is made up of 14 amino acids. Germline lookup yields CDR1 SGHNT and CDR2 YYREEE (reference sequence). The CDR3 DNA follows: TGTGCCAGCAGCTCGACCGAGGACAGGCTCGAGCAGTACTTC. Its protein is CASSSTEDRLEQYF.

The CDR3 nucleotides are TGCAGCGTTGAGCGGGGGCCGACGGATGAGCAGTTCTTC. This translates into CSVERGPTDEQFF. The rearrangement links TRBV29-1 to TRBJ2-1, with TRBD2 as a possible D gene (7 bases). Trimming removed 3 bases at V and 8 bases at J, with 14 bases between. There are 13 residues in the CDR3. CDR1 is SQVTM and CDR2 is ANQGSEA in the germline V gene.

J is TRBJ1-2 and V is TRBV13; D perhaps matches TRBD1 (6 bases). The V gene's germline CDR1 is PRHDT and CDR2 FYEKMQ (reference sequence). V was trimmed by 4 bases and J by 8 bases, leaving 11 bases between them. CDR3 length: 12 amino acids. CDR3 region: CASSSGERGYTF. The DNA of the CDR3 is TGTGCCAGCAGCTCAGGGGAACGGGGCTACACCTTC.

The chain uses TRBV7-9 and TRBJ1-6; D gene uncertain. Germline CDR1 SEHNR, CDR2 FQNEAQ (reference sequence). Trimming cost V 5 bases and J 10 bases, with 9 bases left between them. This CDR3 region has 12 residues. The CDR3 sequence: CASSPPQSPLHF. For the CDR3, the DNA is TGTGCCAGCAGCCCCCCACAATCACCCCTCCACTTT.

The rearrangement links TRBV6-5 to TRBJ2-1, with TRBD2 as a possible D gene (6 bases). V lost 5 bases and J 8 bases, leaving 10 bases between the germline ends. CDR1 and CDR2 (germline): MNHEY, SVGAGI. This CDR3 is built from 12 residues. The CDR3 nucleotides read TGTGCCAGCAGTCCGTGGGGGGATGAGCAGTTCTTC. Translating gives CASSPWGDEQFF.

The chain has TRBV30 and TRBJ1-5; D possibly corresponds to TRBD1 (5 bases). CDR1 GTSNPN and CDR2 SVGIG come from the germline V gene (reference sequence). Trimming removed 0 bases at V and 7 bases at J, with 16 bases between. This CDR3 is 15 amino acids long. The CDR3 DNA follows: TGTGCCTGGAGTGTATGGGGAGGGGCCGGGCAGCCCCAGCATTTT. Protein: CAWSVWGGAGQPQHF.

The CDR3 nucleotides read TGTGCCAGCAGCCAAGAAAGCGAGACTGAGAACACTGAAGCTTTCTTT. It codes for CASSQESETENTEAFF. The chain links TRBV4-2 to TRBJ1-1; D gene uncertain. Germline V gene sequence: CDR1 LGHNA, CDR2 YNFKEQ. This CDR3 comprises 16 residues. The V end was cut by 0 bases, the J end by 1 base, with 12 bases between.

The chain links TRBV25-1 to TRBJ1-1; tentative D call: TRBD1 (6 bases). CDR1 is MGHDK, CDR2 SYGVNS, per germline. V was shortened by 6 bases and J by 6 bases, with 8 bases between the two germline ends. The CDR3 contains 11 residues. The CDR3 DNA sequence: TGTGCCAGCAGCTGGGGGCCTGAAGCTTTCTTT. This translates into CASSWGPEAFF.

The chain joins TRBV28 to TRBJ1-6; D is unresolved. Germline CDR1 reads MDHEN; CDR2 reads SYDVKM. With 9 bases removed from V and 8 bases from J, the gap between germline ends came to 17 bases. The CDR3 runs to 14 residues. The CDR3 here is CASSPDPTDSPLHF. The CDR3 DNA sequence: TGTGCCAGTTCCCCCGACCCAACCGATTCACCCCTCCACTTT.

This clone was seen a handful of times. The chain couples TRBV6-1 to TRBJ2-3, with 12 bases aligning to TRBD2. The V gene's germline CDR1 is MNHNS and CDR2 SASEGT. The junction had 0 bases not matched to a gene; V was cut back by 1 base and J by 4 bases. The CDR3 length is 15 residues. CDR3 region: CASSEGTSGADTQYF. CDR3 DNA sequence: TGTGCCAGCAGTGAAGGGACTAGCGGGGCAGATACGCAGTATTTT.

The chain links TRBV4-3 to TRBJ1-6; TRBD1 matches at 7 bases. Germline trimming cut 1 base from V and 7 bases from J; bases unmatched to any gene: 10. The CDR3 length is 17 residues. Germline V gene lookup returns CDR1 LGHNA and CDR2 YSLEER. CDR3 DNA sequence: TGCGCCAGCAGCCAAGGAAGTGTACAGGGGAACAATTCACCCCTCCACTTT. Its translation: CASSQGSVQGNNSPLHF.

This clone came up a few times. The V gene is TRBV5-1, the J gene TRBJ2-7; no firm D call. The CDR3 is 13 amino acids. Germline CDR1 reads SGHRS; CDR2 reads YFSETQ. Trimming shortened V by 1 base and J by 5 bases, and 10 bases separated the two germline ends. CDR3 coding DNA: TGCGCCAGCAGCTTGCATGCAGGAAACGAGCAGTACTTC. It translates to CASSLHAGNEQYF.

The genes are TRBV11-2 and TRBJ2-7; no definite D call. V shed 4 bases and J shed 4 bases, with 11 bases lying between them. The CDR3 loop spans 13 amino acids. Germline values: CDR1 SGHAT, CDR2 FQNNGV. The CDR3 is CASSYEATYEQYF. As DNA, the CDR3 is TGTGCCAGCAGCTACGAGGCCACTTACGAGCAGTACTTC.

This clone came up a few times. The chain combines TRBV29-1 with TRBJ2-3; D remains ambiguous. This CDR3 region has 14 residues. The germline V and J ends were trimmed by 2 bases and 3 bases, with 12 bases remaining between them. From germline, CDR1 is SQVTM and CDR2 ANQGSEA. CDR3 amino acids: CSVESAKGTDTQYF. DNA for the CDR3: TGCAGCGTTGAATCGGCGAAGGGTACAGATACGCAGTATTTT.

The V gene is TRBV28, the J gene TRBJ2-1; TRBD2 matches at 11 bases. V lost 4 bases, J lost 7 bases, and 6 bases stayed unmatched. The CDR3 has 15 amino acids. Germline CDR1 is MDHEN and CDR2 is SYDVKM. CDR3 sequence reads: CASSSIAGGLNEQFF. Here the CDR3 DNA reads TGTGCCAGCAGTTCAATAGCGGGGGGGCTTAATGAGCAGTTCTTC.

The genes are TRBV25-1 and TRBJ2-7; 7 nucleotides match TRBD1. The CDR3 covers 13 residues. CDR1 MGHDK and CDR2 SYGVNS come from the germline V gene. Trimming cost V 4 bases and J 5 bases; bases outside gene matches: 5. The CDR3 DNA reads TGTGCCAGCAGTGTTACAGGGGTCAACGAGCAGTACTTC. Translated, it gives CASSVTGVNEQYF.

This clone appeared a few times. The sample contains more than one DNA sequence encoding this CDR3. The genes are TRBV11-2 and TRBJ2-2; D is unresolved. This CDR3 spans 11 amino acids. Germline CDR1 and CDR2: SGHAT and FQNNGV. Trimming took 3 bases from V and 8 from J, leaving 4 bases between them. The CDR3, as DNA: TGTGCCAGCAGCTTGACGGGGGAGCTGTTTTTT. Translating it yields CASSLTGELFF. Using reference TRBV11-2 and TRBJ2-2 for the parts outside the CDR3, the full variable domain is EAGVAQSPRYKIIEKRQSVAFWCNPISGHATLYWYQQILGQGPKLLIQFQNNGVVDDSQLPKDRFSAERLKGVDSTLKIQPAKLEDSAVYLCASSLTGELFFGEGSRLTVL.

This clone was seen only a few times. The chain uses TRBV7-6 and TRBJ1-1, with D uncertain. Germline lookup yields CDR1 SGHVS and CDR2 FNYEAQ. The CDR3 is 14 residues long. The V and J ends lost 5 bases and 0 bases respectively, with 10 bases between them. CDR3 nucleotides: TGTGCCAGCAGCACCGAGTCGGTGAACACTGAAGCTTTCTTT. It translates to CASSTESVNTEAFF. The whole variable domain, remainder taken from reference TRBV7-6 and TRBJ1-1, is GAGVSQSPRYKVTKRGQDVALRCDPISGHVSLYWYRQALGQGPEFLTYFNYEAQQDKSGLPNDRFSAERPEGSISTLTIQRTEQRDSAMYRCASSTESVNTEAFFGQGTRLTVV.

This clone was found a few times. The CDR3 DNA reads as TGCAGCGTCGCCGACAGGGAAGGCTTTGGGGAGCAGTTCTTC. This translates into CSVADREGFGEQFF. V and J are TRBV29-1 and TRBJ2-1, with TRBD1 identical over 7 bases. Germline loops: CDR1 SQVTM, CDR2 ANQGSEA. CDR3 length: 14 residues. V dropped 6 bases and J dropped 10; count of bases not matched to a gene: 15.

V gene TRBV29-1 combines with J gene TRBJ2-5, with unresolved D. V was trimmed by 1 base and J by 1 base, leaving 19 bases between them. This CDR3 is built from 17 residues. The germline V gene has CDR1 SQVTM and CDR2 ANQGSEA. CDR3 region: CSVEGIEAPTPQETQYF. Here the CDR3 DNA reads TGCAGCGTTGAAGGAATAGAGGCCCCTACACCCCAAGAGACCCAGTACTTC.